These 2 T cell receptor beta chains were sequenced from one sample in a study of sequential checkpoint blockade in melanoma. Produced via immunoSEQ multiplex PCR; TCRdb's table is partial and in-frame only. The table includes 6,000 or so clones, 20% to 30% detected once. Treatment defined: randomized to nivolumab then ipilimumab (arm A) or the reverse (arm B). This specimen consisted of tumor tissue (inferred from file names), obtained from a patient given nivolumab and ipilimumab in sequence. The receptor source for this set is a human donor with melanoma.

The chain carries TRBV6-8 and TRBJ2-5, with D possibly TRBD1 on 6 matching bases. The germline CDR1 and CDR2 sequences are MNHGY and SAAAGT. With 4 bases removed from V and 1 base from J, the gap between germline ends came to 7 bases. The CDR3 length is 13 residues. The CDR3 spells CASSLQGQETQYF. The CDR3 DNA is TGTGCCAGCAGTTTACAGGGCCAAGAGACCCAGTACTTC.

The CDR3 loop is CASNNGGINEKLFF. CDR3 in DNA: TGTGCCAGCAACAACGGCGGTATCAATGAAAAACTGTTTTTT. The chain uses TRBV6-8 and TRBJ1-4; D call uncertain. Germline V gene lookup returns CDR1 MNHGY and CDR2 SAAAGT. This CDR3 spans 14 amino acids. V gave up 7 bases and J gave up 5 bases, with 14 bases separating them.